The source of this T cell receptor beta chain is a study of blood T cell repertoires in COVID-19. Germline trimming cut 4 bases from V and 6 bases from J; bases unmatched to any gene: 4. The length of the CDR3 is 12 residues. Germline-derived CDR1 and CDR2 are SGHNT and YYREEE (reference sequence). Measured with immunoSEQ multiplex PCR; TCRdb has only the in-frame clones, and not every one. This sample yields under 300,000 clones, of which over 80% are seen a single time; 1.2% belongs to the top ten. Sample: PBMCs or T cells enriched from blood (not recorded which). The receptor was isolated from a human donor in a cohort exposed to, infected with or recovered from COVID-19 (not recorded which). The donor label of this sample is uncertain. The chain joins TRBV5-4 to TRBJ2-7, with 7 positions matching TRBD2. CDR3: CASSQSGVEQYF. The CDR3, as DNA: TGTGCCAGCAGCCAGAGCGGGGTCGAGCAGTACTTC. The whole variable domain, remainder taken from reference TRBV5-4 and TRBJ2-7, is ETGVTQSPTHLIKTRGQQVTLRCSSQSGHNTVSWYQQALGQGPQFIFQYYREEENGRGNFPPRFSGLQFPNYSSELNVNALELDDSALYLCASSQSGVEQYFGPGTRLTVT.